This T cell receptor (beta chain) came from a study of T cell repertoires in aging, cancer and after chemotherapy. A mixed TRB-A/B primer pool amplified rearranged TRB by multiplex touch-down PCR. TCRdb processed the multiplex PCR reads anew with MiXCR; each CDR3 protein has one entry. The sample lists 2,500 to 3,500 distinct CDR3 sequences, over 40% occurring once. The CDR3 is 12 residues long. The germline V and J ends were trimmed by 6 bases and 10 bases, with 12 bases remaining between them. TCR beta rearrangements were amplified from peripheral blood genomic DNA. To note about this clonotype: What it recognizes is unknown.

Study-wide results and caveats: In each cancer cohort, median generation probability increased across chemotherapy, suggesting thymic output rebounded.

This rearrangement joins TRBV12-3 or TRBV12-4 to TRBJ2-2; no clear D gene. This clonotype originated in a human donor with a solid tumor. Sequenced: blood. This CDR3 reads CASSLRMVELFF. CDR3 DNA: TGTGCCAGCAGCCTCCGAATGGTGGAGCTGTTTTTT.